The 2 T cell receptor beta chains presented below share a single source sample, sequenced in a study of blood T cell repertoires in COVID-19. The repertoire was sequenced with immunoSEQ multiplex PCR; TCRdb's copy has only in-frame clones and lacks some. Of 200,000 to 300,000 clones in the sample, 84% were seen once. The sample was peripheral blood. The receptors come from a man in his 60s with acute or convalescent COVID-19.

The V call is TRBV10-3, the J call TRBJ2-3, with a weak D call TRBD1 (5 bases). V shed 4 bases and J shed 4 bases, with 9 bases lying between them. Germline values: CDR1 ENHRY, CDR2 SYGVKD. The CDR3 length is 13 residues. CDR3 loop: CAISGGQSDTQYF. CDR3 in DNA: TGTGCCATCAGTGGGGGCCAGTCAGATACGCAGTATTTT.

The J gene is TRBJ2-7, the V gene TRBV28; 10 bases agree with TRBD1. Germline CDR1 is MDHEN and CDR2 is SYDVKM. V gave up 6 bases and J gave up 4 bases; unmatched junction bases: 12. This CDR3 has 16 amino acids. CDR3 coding DNA: TGTGCCAGCAGGTACCTACCGGGACAGGGGAAATACGAGCAGTACTTC. It yields the protein CASRYLPGQGKYEQYF.